The 30 T cell receptor beta chains presented below share a single source sample, sequenced in a study of Graves' ophthalmopathy and Graves' hyperthyroidism (dated by TCRdb to the late 2010s). The sequencer was an Illumina HiSeq 2000. For repertoire sequencing, TCR beta CDR3 regions were amplified from RNA transcripts. HTBI primers and the Qiagen OneStep RT-PCR kit were used in a first-round RT-PCR, which was followed by a second-round multiplex PCR, size selection and purification. The public sequencing data were trimmed at Q25 with fastp and processed into clonotypes with MiXCR by TCRdb, which kept only in-frame beta chains. Under each unique CDR3 protein, matching rows form one entry showing the most common genes and DNA. The table for this sample lists just over 600,000 distinct CDR3 sequences; 22% of them were counted only once. 7.1% of the sample lies in the top ten. Sequenced material: peripheral blood. The receptors stem from a woman younger than 35 with stable Graves' hyperthyroidism. Some clones in this sample may be carry-over from other donors' samples. Donor details come from another sample of the same person, matched by shared clones.

V gene TRBV6-1 combines with J gene TRBJ1-1; D call uncertain. Trimming took off 6 bases at V and 1 base at J, with 15 bases between the two ends. Looked up from germline, CDR1 is MNHNS and CDR2 is SASEGT. The CDR3 is 15 amino acids. This CDR3 is CASSSRRPTNTEAFF. In DNA, the CDR3 is TGTGCCAGCAGCTCGAGGCGACCTACGAACACTGAAGCTTTCTTT.

The chain links TRBV12-3 or TRBV12-4 to TRBJ2-4, with 10 nucleotides matching TRBD2. This CDR3 has 14 residues. With V trimmed by 5 bases and J by 7 bases, 5 bases remained unmatched. CDR3: CASSPGLAVNIQYF. DNA for the CDR3: TGTGCCAGCAGTCCCGGACTAGCGGTGAACATTCAGTACTTC.

The rearrangement links TRBV5-6 to TRBJ1-2; TRBD1 might be the D (5 bases). Germline-derived CDR1 and CDR2 are SGHDT and YYEEEE. CDR3 length: 14 residues. Trimming left V 6 bases short and J 2 bases short, with 14 bases between. The CDR3, as DNA: TGTGCCAGCACCCTTGGGGCAGTGAACTATGGCTACACCTTC. Translating it yields CASTLGAVNYGYTF.

V and J are TRBV19 and TRBJ2-4, with 7 positions matching TRBD2. Germline values: CDR1 LNHDA, CDR2 SQIVND (reference sequence). The CDR3 length is 17 residues. Trimming removed 2 bases from V and 1 base from J; junction bases left unmatched: 8. The chain's CDR3 is CASSISTSEGAKNIQYF. DNA of the CDR3: TGTGCCAGTAGTATATCCACTAGCGAGGGTGCCAAAAACATTCAGTACTTC.

The V call is TRBV12-3 or TRBV12-4, the J call TRBJ1-3; D may be TRBD1 (6 bases). The CDR3 totals 16 residues. Trimming shortened V by 4 bases and J by 2 bases, and 15 bases separated the two germline ends. The DNA for the CDR3 is TGTGCCAGCAGTTCGGACAGTCCAGGGGCTGGAAACACCATATATTTT. This translates into CASSSDSPGAGNTIYF.

This clonotype has at least ten counts. This chain links TRBV12-3 or TRBV12-4 with TRBJ2-5; 12 nucleotides line up with TRBD2. CDR3 length equals 14 residues. V lost 7 bases, J lost 4 bases, and 4 bases stayed unmatched. The CDR3 here is CASNLAGGRETQYF. CDR3 DNA: TGTGCCAGCAACCTAGCGGGGGGGCGAGAGACCCAGTACTTC.

This chain joins TRBV6-1 and TRBJ2-7, with D possibly TRBD1 on 5 matching bases. Per the germline V gene, CDR1 is MNHNS and CDR2 is SASEGT. Trimming pared 1 base from V and 3 bases from J, leaving 10 bases between. The CDR3 length is 14 residues. The chain's CDR3 is CASSEGKGLYEQYF. As DNA, the CDR3 is TGTGCCAGCAGTGAAGGAAAGGGGCTCTACGAGCAGTACTTC.

This clonotype was counted at least ten times. The rearrangement uses TRBV10-3 and TRBJ1-1, with D unresolved. Per germline, CDR1 ENHRY and CDR2 SYGVKD. The length of the CDR3 is 14 residues. V lost 0 bases and J lost 2, with 7 bases in between. In nucleotides, the CDR3 is TGTGCCATCAGTGAGTCCAGAGGAAACACTGAAGCTTTCTTT. Its protein product is CAISESRGNTEAFF.

This clonotype has at least ten counts. This sequence joins TRBV12-3 or TRBV12-4 and TRBJ2-5; 11 nucleotides align to TRBD2. The CDR3 covers 15 residues. V was clipped by 5 bases and J by 5 bases; unmatched bases: 7. The CDR3 DNA is TGTGCCAGCAGTACTAGCGGGGGCCTCAGGGAGACCCAGTACTTC. It specifies CASSTSGGLRETQYF.

This chain links TRBV5-6 with TRBJ2-7; D remains unclear. The V gene's germline CDR1 is SGHDT and CDR2 YYEEEE. Trimming left V 5 bases short and J 6 bases short, with 15 bases between. CDR3 length: 13 residues. CDR3 sequence: CASSRVGFFEQYF. CDR3 DNA: TGTGCCAGCAGTAGAGTGGGTTTCTTCGAGCAGTACTTC. The variable domain in full, with the rest retrieved from reference TRBV5-6 and TRBJ2-7, is DAGVTQSPTHLIKTRGQQVTLRCSPKSGHDTVSWYQQALGQGPQFIFQYYEEEERQRGNFPDRFSGHQFPNYSSELNVNALLLGDSALYLCASSRVGFFEQYFGPGTRLTVT.

The V and J genes are TRBV6-1 and TRBJ1-2; possible D gene TRBD1, 5 bases. This CDR3 is 11 amino acids long. V was pared by 10 bases and J by 7 bases, with 13 bases between. CDR1 is MNHNS and CDR2 is SASEGT in the germline V gene. As DNA, the CDR3 is TGTGCCATTGTGGGGCCGGGTGGCTACACCTTC. Translated: CAIVGPGGYTF.

The gene calls are TRBV20-1 and TRBJ2-7; 9 bases fit TRBD2. This CDR3 spans 15 amino acids. The V segment lost 1 base and the J segment 0 bases; nucleotides outside the gene matches: 4. The germline V gene has CDR1 DFQATT and CDR2 SNEGSKA (reference sequence). The CDR3 here is CSARGLAGSSYEQYF. The CDR3 DNA reads as TGCAGTGCTAGAGGGCTAGCGGGGTCCTCCTACGAGCAGTACTTC.

This clonotype was detected many times. The rearrangement joins TRBV5-1 to TRBJ2-7, with D hard to call. The CDR3 covers 15 residues. Trimming removed 1 base from V and 2 bases from J, with 13 bases in between. Germline V gives CDR1 SGHRS, CDR2 YFSETQ. The CDR3 bases are TGCGCCAGCAGCTTGTCGGAAGGTGGTACCTACGAGCAGTACTTC. Protein sequence: CASSLSEGGTYEQYF.

This clonotype was counted ten times or more. The chain combines TRBV5-1 with TRBJ2-7, with a possible D match to TRBD2 (6 bases). Germline-derived CDR1 and CDR2 are SGHRS and YFSETQ. The CDR3 contains 15 residues. V dropped 0 bases and J dropped 2 bases, with 12 bases sitting between them. The CDR3 sequence is CASSLVGGVTYEQYF. The DNA of the CDR3 is TGCGCCAGCAGCTTGGTTGGAGGGGTGACCTACGAGCAGTACTTC.

The gene calls are TRBV20-1 and TRBJ1-6, with a weak D call TRBD1 (5 bases). V was pared by 2 bases and J by 9 bases, with 17 bases between. CDR1 and CDR2 from the germline V gene are DFQATT and SNEGSKA (reference sequence). There are 15 residues in the CDR3. CDR3 amino acids: CSARPQVGESSPLHF. Here the CDR3 DNA reads TGCAGTGCTAGACCCCAAGTAGGGGAAAGTTCACCCCTCCACTTT.

Comments on this clonotype: As the CDR3 is not closed by the conserved phenylalanine or tryptophan, this likely results from a read error. Because the CDR3's place on the DNA is in doubt, the DNA is left out and the CDR3 is given as listed by TCRdb. The chain is built from TRBV6-1 and TRBJ2-5; the table names TRBD2, a call not compared with the DNA. The CDR3 spans 15 amino acids, including both terminal residues. Germline CDR1 and CDR2: MNHNS and SASEGT. The CDR3 here is CASSELAGGQETQDY.

The genes are TRBV6-1 and TRBJ2-7; 8 bases match TRBD1. The CDR3 extends over 14 amino acids. Germline V gene data show CDR1 as MNHNS and CDR2 as SASEGT. J lost 3 bases, V lost 7 bases, and 8 bases had no gene match. Here the CDR3 reads CASIPGTGYYEQYF. DNA of the CDR3: TGTGCCAGCATCCCGGGGACAGGTTACTACGAGCAGTACTTC.

The genes are TRBV29-1 and TRBJ1-1; D gene unclear. Trimming took 1 base from V and 4 from J, leaving 7 bases between them. The CDR3 runs to 12 residues. CDR1 SQVTM and CDR2 ANQGSEA come from the germline V gene. The CDR3 DNA follows: TGCAGCGTTGAAGTGGCGGGCACTGAAGCTTTCTTT. Amino acids: CSVEVAGTEAFF. The complete variable domain, with remaining parts taken from reference TRBV29-1 and TRBJ1-1, reads SAVISQKPSRDICQRGTSLTIQCQVDSQVTMMFWYRQQPGQSLTLIATANQGSEATYESGFVIDKFPISRPNLTFSTLTVSNMSPEDSSIYLCSVEVAGTEAFFGQGTRLTVV.

This clonotype was observed many times. The V and J genes are TRBV5-1 and TRBJ1-6, with 9 bases matching TRBD1. Germline values: CDR1 SGHRS, CDR2 YFSETQ. The CDR3 is 14 residues long. After removal of 5 bases from V and 9 bases from J, the junction contained 6 bases not matched to a gene. CDR3: CASSFGTGSSPLHF. In nucleotides, the CDR3 is TGCGCCAGCAGTTTCGGGACAGGGTCTTCACCCCTCCACTTT.

The rearrangement uses TRBV6-2 or TRBV6-3 and TRBJ1-2; tentatively, D is TRBD1 (6 bases). Looked up from germline, CDR1 is MNHEY and CDR2 is SVGEGT. With 7 bases removed from V and 7 bases from J, the gap between germline ends came to 16 bases. The CDR3 consists of 13 residues. The CDR3 region has the DNA TGTGCCAGCATCCCCGGAGGGGGTCGTGGCTACACCTTC. Its protein product is CASIPGGGRGYTF.

This clonotype was counted at least ten times. The gene calls are TRBV12-3 or TRBV12-4 and TRBJ2-5; TRBD1 is a possible D gene (5 bases). The CDR3 has 13 amino acids. Between the trimmed V and J ends, which lost 6 bases and 5 bases, there was a span of 13 bases. The CDR3 sequence: CASSGPNRETQYF. CDR3 bases: TGTGCCAGCAGCGGGCCTAACAGGGAGACCCAGTACTTC.

The table lists this clonotype with many counts. The V gene is TRBV6-5, the J gene TRBJ2-2, with 9 bases aligning to TRBD2. With V trimmed by 8 bases and J by 6 bases, 7 bases remained unmatched. Germline V gene data show CDR1 as MNHEY and CDR2 as SVGAGI. This CDR3 contains 14 residues. CDR3 DNA sequence: TGTGCCAGCCTCGGGACTAGCTGGGCCGGGGAGCTGTTTTTT. Encoded protein: CASLGTSWAGELFF.

This clonotype was recorded at least ten times. The chain uses TRBV4-1 and TRBJ2-5; TRBD2 matches at 14 bases. The CDR3 is made up of 17 amino acids. V shed 2 bases, J shed 5 bases, and the junction held 7 bases outside the gene matches. Germline CDR1 is MGHRA and CDR2 is YSYEKL. Here the CDR3 reads CASSQSQTSGGAETQYF. The CDR3 DNA reads TGCGCCAGCAGCCAATCCCAGACTAGCGGGGGGGCTGAGACCCAGTACTTC.

This clonotype showed up many times. The J gene is TRBJ2-7, the V gene TRBV6-2 or TRBV6-3; no reliable D call. Trimming took off 1 base at V and 0 bases at J, with 1 base between the two ends. The CDR3 totals 12 residues. Germline V gene sequence: CDR1 MNHEY, CDR2 SVGEGT. CDR3 DNA: TGTGCCAGCAGTTACTACTCCTACGAGCAGTACTTC. Translating it yields CASSYYSYEQYF.

The chain couples TRBV6-5 to TRBJ2-7, with TRBD2 as a possible D gene (5 bases). V was clipped by 2 bases and J by 0 bases, with 8 bases between them. Germline CDR1 MNHEY, CDR2 SVGAGI. The CDR3 is 14 amino acids. This CDR3 is CASSYDEGSYEQYF. CDR3 DNA sequence: TGTGCCAGCAGTTACGATGAGGGCTCCTACGAGCAGTACTTC.

V and J are TRBV12-3 or TRBV12-4 and TRBJ1-3; the D is unclear. CDR3 size: 15 residues. The V gene lost 2 bases and the J gene lost 0 bases, with 8 bases spanning the gap. The CDR3 DNA is TGTGCCAGCAGTTTATGGGCAAGCTCTGGAAACACCATATATTTT. It yields the protein CASSLWASSGNTIYF.

This clonotype was counted many times. V is TRBV19 and J is TRBJ1-6; no firm D call. In germline, CDR1 is LNHDA, CDR2 SQIVND (reference sequence). CDR3 size: 14 residues. Trimming pared 4 bases from V and 8 bases from J, leaving 12 bases between. CDR3 DNA sequence: TGTGCCAGTAGTAAGAGGGAGAGGGATTCACCCCTCCACTTT. This sequence encodes CASSKRERDSPLHF.

Many counts were recorded for this clonotype. The chain joins TRBV7-8 to TRBJ2-2; D may be TRBD1 (6 bases). Germline assignment: CDR1 SGHVS and CDR2 FQNEAQ. The CDR3 runs to 16 residues. The V and J ends lost 6 bases and 8 bases respectively, with 22 bases between them. CDR3 loop: CASSLGAGNRVGELFF. In DNA form, the CDR3 reads TGTGCCAGCAGTCTAGGGGCTGGCAACAGGGTGGGGGAGCTGTTTTTT.

This clonotype has a handful of counts. The chain has TRBV12-3 or TRBV12-4 and TRBJ1-5; D gene ambiguous. Trimming took off 3 bases at V and 9 bases at J, with 9 bases between the two ends. The CDR3 totals 12 residues. The CDR3 coding sequence is TGTGCCAGCAGTTTCCAGCCAGGGCCCCAGCATTTT. Encoded protein: CASSFQPGPQHF.

Ten or more counts support this clonotype. V usage is TRBV20-1 and J usage is TRBJ1-5, with 10 bases aligning to TRBD1. Germline trimming cut 5 bases from V and 3 bases from J; bases unmatched to any gene: 7. The CDR3 length is 15 residues. Germline CDR1 reads DFQATT; CDR2 reads SNEGSKA (reference sequence). The CDR3 region is CSAPRDRGTNQPQHF. In DNA, the CDR3 is TGCAGTGCTCCTCGGGACAGGGGTACCAATCAGCCCCAGCATTTT.